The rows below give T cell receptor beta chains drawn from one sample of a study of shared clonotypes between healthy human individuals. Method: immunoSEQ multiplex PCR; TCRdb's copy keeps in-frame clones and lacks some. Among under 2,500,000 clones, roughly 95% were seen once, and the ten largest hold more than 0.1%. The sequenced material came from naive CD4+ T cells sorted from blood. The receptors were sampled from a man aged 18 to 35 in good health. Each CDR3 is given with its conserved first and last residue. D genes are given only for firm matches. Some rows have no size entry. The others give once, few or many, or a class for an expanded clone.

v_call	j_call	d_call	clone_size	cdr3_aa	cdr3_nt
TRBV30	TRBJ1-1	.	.	CAWSVSSVSTEAFF	TGTGCCTGGAGTGTATCCAGCGTGAGCACTGAAGCTTTCTTT
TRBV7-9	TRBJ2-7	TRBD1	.	CASSLVGTGAYEQYF	TGTGCCAGCAGCTTAGTTGGGACAGGGGCGTACGAGCAGTACTTC
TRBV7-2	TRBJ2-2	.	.	CASSPLVGTGELFF	TGTGCCAGCAGCCCCCTCGTGGGTACCGGGGAGCTGTTTTTT
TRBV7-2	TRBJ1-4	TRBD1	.	CASSPTGETNEKLFF	TGTGCCAGCAGTCCAACAGGGGAAACGAATGAAAAACTGTTTTTT
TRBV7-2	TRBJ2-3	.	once	CASQASTDTQYF	TGTGCCAGCCAAGCATCCACAGATACGCAGTATTTT
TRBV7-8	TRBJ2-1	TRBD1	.	CASSFASGTGVNNEQFF	TGTGCCAGCAGCTTCGCTTCCGGGACAGGCGTAAACAATGAGCAGTTCTTC
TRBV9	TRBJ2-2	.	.	CASSVRREGGELFF	TGTGCCAGCAGCGTACGACGGGAAGGCGGGGAGCTGTTTTTT
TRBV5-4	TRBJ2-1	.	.	CASSELGNEQFF	TGTGCCAGCAGCGAACTCGGCAATGAGCAGTTCTTC
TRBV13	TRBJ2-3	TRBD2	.	CASSPWGLADSTDTQYF	TGTGCCAGCAGCCCTTGGGGACTAGCGGATAGCACAGATACGCAGTATTTT
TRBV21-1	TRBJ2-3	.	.	CASSKAKDRGRDTQYF	TGTGCCAGCAGCAAAGCCAAAGACAGGGGGCGGGATACGCAGTATTTT
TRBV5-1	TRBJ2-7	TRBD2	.	CASSRRAGTSGYEQYF	TGCGCCAGCAGCCGCCGTGCCGGGACTAGCGGCTACGAGCAGTACTTC
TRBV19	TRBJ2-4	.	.	CASSIGSPLAKNIQYF	TGTGCCAGTAGTATAGGCAGCCCGCTAGCCAAAAACATTCAGTACTTC
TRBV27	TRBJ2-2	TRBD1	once	CASSHEMTGTGELFF	TGTGCCAGCAGCCACGAAATGACAGGGACCGGGGAGCTGTTTTTT
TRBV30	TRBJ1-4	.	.	CAWSTGRNEKLFF	TGTGCCTGGTCGACAGGACGAAATGAAAAACTGTTTTTT
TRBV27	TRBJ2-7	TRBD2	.	CASSQGTSGVYEQYF	TGTGCCAGCAGTCAAGGGACTAGCGGGGTCTACGAGCAGTACTTC
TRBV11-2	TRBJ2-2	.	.	CASSLENRDTGELFF	TGTGCCAGCAGCTTAGAAAATCGAGACACCGGGGAGCTGTTTTTT
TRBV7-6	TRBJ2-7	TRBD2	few	CASSPLPSGTYEQYF	TGTGCCAGCAGCCCCCTGCCTAGCGGCACCTACGAGCAGTACTTC